The clone carrying this T cell receptor (beta chain) has at least ten counts. Its antigen is unidentified. Germline CDR1 reads SGHTA; CDR2 reads FQGNSA. Between the trimmed V and J ends, which lost 5 bases and 6 bases, there was a span of 14 bases. CDR3 length: 14 residues. This record comes from a study of neurological immune-mediated disorders. Synthesis of cDNA was accomplished via 5'RACE employing 10-nucleotide random UMIs. TCRdb reprocessed the 5' RACE reads via MiXCR and lists one record per CDR3 protein. The sample contains around 64,000 distinct CDR3 sequences, roughly 13% of which appear only once. Study-level findings and limits: No sharing of CDR3 amino acid sequences was observed among expanded clones across subjects, suggesting private repertoires in all groups.

Stored at -80 C, 2 million PBMCs were the source of the unsorted libraries. The chain links TRBV7-2 to TRBJ2-1, with D perhaps TRBD1 (6 bases). Material: PBMCs. The source is a woman aged 55-70 years with HTLV-1-associated myelopathy (HAM/TSP). As DNA, the CDR3 is TGTGCCAGCAGCCGTCAGGGCAGGGGCAATGAGCAGTTCTTC. Protein product: CASSRQGRGNEQFF.